Shown below are 16 T cell receptor beta chains from a single sample sequenced in a study of T cell clonotyping in hematopoietic cell transplantation. This table comes from immunoSEQ multiplex PCR, and its TCRdb copy is limited to in-frame clones, with some not included. The table lists 27,000 or so clones, roughly 71% of them singletons. Documented time point: recipient sample about 28 days before transplant, after cytoreduction. The sample in question was peripheral blood mononuclear cells, obtained before stem cell transplant. The receptors originated from a man aged 50-59 years with myelodysplastic syndrome. Some clones in this sample may be carry-over from other donors' samples.

This clone was seen just once. CDR3 coding DNA: TGTGCCAGCAGCCAATTAGGGACAGGGGGCAAAAATGAGCAGTTCTTC. Its translation is CASSQLGTGGKNEQFF. This chain connects TRBV14 to TRBJ2-1, with 12 bases lining up with TRBD1. The trim removed 2 bases at V and 7 bases at J, leaving 6 bases unmatched. In germline, CDR1 is SGHDN, CDR2 FVKESK. The CDR3 loop spans 16 amino acids.

V is TRBV6-6 and J is TRBJ2-7; D remains ambiguous. The ends were cut back, 0 bases at V and 0 bases at J, with 9 bases in the middle. The length of the CDR3 is 15 residues. CDR1 is MNHNY, CDR2 SVGAGI, per germline (reference sequence). The CDR3 protein is CASSYSAASSYEQYF. CDR3 nucleotide sequence: TGTGCCAGCAGTTACTCAGCCGCGAGCTCCTACGAGCAGTACTTC.

V is TRBV30 and J is TRBJ2-3; D remains unclear. The CDR3 totals 13 residues. The germline CDR1 and CDR2 sequences are GTSNPN and SVGIG (reference sequence). V was cut by 0 bases and J by 4 bases, with 8 bases left in between. CDR3 DNA: TGTGCCTGGAGTGTACTCATAGCAGATACGCAGTATTTT. It is translated as CAWSVLIADTQYF. Full variable domain (missing parts from reference TRBV30 and TRBJ2-3): SQTIHQWPATLVQPVGSPLSLECTVEGTSNPNLYWYRQAAGRGLQLLFYSVGIGQISSEVPQNLSASRPQDRQFILSSKKLLLSDSGFYLCAWSVLIADTQYFGPGTRLTVL.

V usage is TRBV6-1 and J usage is TRBJ1-1; a possible D gene is TRBD1 (5 bases). Germline CDR1 MNHNS, CDR2 SASEGT. V lost 7 bases and J lost 1, with 13 bases in between. This CDR3 contains 14 residues. The CDR3, as DNA: TGTGCCAGCAACCCAGGGAGGGAGAACACTGAAGCTTTCTTT. Its translation is CASNPGRENTEAFF.

This sequence joins TRBV6-5 and TRBJ1-2, with D perhaps TRBD1 (6 bases). Trimming left V 7 bases short and J 4 bases short, with 19 bases between. The CDR3 loop spans 15 amino acids. Germline loops: CDR1 MNHEY, CDR2 SVGAGI. The DNA for the CDR3 is TGTGCCAGCACCCAAGGGCGGGGGCTCGTCTATGGCTACACCTTC. It yields the protein CASTQGRGLVYGYTF.

This sequence joins TRBV5-1 and TRBJ2-3, with D perhaps TRBD1 or TRBD2 (5 bases each). The germline V gene has CDR1 SGHRS and CDR2 YFSETQ. V was pared by 0 bases and J by 2 bases, with 22 bases between. The CDR3 length is 19 residues. CDR3 sequence (DNA): TGCGCCAGCAGCTTGGGATCGGGACGGCCGTCTGAACCCACAGATACGCAGTATTTT. Encoded protein: CASSLGSGRPSEPTDTQYF.

The chain uses TRBV28 and TRBJ1-2; the match to TRBD1 covers 7 bases. The CDR3 has 16 amino acids. Germline V lookup: CDR1 MDHEN, CDR2 SYDVKM. V shed 5 bases and J 7 bases; nucleotides not matched to a gene: 16. CDR3 nucleotide sequence: TGTGCCAGCAGTGAAACCGGACAGGCGGGTTTATTTGGCTACACCTTC. It encodes CASSETGQAGLFGYTF.

The rearrangement joins TRBV2 to TRBJ2-2; 7 bases line up with TRBD1. The germline gives CDR1 SNHLY, CDR2 FYNNEI. The J segment lost 4 bases and the V segment lost 6 bases, leaving 11 bases of the junction unmatched. CDR3 length: 16 residues. As DNA, the CDR3 is TGTGCCAGCAGGGTCCGAGGGACAGCATCCACCGGGGAGCTGTTTTTT. Protein product: CASRVRGTASTGELFF.

This sequence joins TRBV30 and TRBJ1-6, with no clear D. This CDR3 spans 14 amino acids. The germline gives CDR1 GTSNPN, CDR2 SVGIG (reference sequence). V was trimmed by 2 bases and J by 10 bases, leaving 15 bases between them. The CDR3 here is CAWSNDNRRSPLHF. In DNA, the CDR3 is TGTGCCTGGAGTAATGACAACAGACGGTCACCCCTCCACTTT.

This chain uses TRBV20-1 with TRBJ1-2; no reliable D call. Germline lookup yields CDR1 DFQATT and CDR2 SNEGSKA (reference sequence). V dropped 6 bases and J dropped 3 bases, with 8 bases sitting between them. CDR3 size: 11 residues. This CDR3 reads CSARLDYGYTF. CDR3 nucleotide sequence: TGCAGTGCCCGACTCGACTATGGCTACACCTTC.

This clone was counted a few times. The V gene is TRBV25-1, the J gene TRBJ1-2; TRBD1 is a possible D gene (5 bases). The V and J ends lost 5 bases and 2 bases respectively, with 15 bases between them. The CDR3 spans 15 residues. Per germline, CDR1 MGHDK and CDR2 SYGVNS. CDR3 sequence: CASSRRGSENYGYTF. The CDR3 nucleotides read TGTGCCAGCAGTCGGAGGGGCAGTGAGAACTATGGCTACACCTTC.

This clone was seen a few times. The chain has TRBV11-1 and TRBJ2-1, with TRBD1 as a possible D gene (5 bases). Germline lookup yields CDR1 SGHAT and CDR2 FQDESV (reference sequence). V was clipped by 4 bases and J by 1 base, with 11 bases between them. The CDR3 consists of 15 residues. Written as DNA, the CDR3 is TGTGCCAGCAGCTCAGGGATTTGGTCCTACAATGAGCAGTTCTTC. Amino acids: CASSSGIWSYNEQFF.

V is TRBV28 and J is TRBJ2-5; D is perhaps TRBD1 (6 bases). This CDR3 contains 15 residues. Germline assignment: CDR1 MDHEN and CDR2 SYDVKM. Trimming took off 0 bases at V and 4 bases at J, with 12 bases between the two ends. DNA of the CDR3: TGTGCCAGCAGTTTATGGTCCGGACAGCGAGAGACCCAGTACTTC. Its translation: CASSLWSGQRETQYF.

J is TRBJ2-2 and V is TRBV25-1, with D tentatively TRBD1 or TRBD2 (5 bases each). The CDR3 length is 16 residues. Trimming took 1 base from V and 6 from J, leaving 15 bases between them. Germline V gives CDR1 MGHDK, CDR2 SYGVNS. In DNA, the CDR3 is TGTGCCAGCAGTGAATCCATGCGAGGGGAAGCCGGGGAGCTGTTTTTT. Its translation: CASSESMRGEAGELFF.

The chain links TRBV4-1 to TRBJ1-6, with TRBD1 matching 7 bases. CDR3 length: 19 residues. V lost 4 bases and J lost 0; bases outside the gene matches: 12. Germline CDR1 reads MGHRA; CDR2 reads YSYEKL. The chain's CDR3 is CASSLLGQRIYSYNSPLHF. The CDR3 region has the DNA TGCGCCAGCAGCCTCCTGGGACAGAGGATCTACTCCTATAATTCACCCCTCCACTTT.

The table lists this clone with a few counts. The CDR3 bases are TGCAGCGTTGATAGGGGGAATAGCAATCAGCCCCAGCATTTT. Its protein is CSVDRGNSNQPQHF. This sequence joins TRBV29-1 and TRBJ1-5, with a weak D call TRBD1 (6 bases). The CDR3 spans 14 residues. Looked up from germline, CDR1 is SQVTM and CDR2 is ANQGSEA. Trimming cost V 3 bases and J 0 bases, with 9 bases left between them.